A selection of T cell receptor beta chains follows, all from one sample in a study of technical replicates of blood from a few donors. The assay was immunoSEQ multiplex PCR, and TCRdb's table has in-frame clones only and misses some. The table has more than 80,000 clones, about 96% seen once. The sample consisted of T cells isolated from PBMCs. The receptors here all came from a human donor in good health. Both conserved end residues are part of each CDR3. Fields, in order: CDR3 DNA, CDR3 protein, V gene, J gene, D gene, clone size. A D gene is named only where the DNA matches it firmly. Rows give clone size only sometimes, using once, few, many, or a class for an expanded clone.

CDR3 DNA: TGTGCCAGCTCGCTTACTAGCGGGAGTCTCAATGAGCAGTTCTTC; CDR3 protein: CASSLTSGSLNEQFF; V gene: TRBV18; J gene: TRBJ2-1; D gene: TRBD2; clone size: .
CDR3 DNA: TGTGCTAGCAGCCCCCGAGGGGGCCCCTACAATGAGCAGTTCTTC; CDR3 protein: CASSPRGGPYNEQFF; V gene: TRBV7-7; J gene: TRBJ2-1; D gene: TRBD1; clone size: .
CDR3 DNA: TGTGCCAGCAGAACGAACAGGGAGGGCGCTGAAGCTTTCTTT; CDR3 protein: CASRTNREGAEAFF; V gene: TRBV5-4; J gene: TRBJ1-1; D gene: .; clone size: .
CDR3 DNA: TGTGCCAGCAGCCCCCAATGGGAGCGCGGCTACACCTTC; CDR3 protein: CASSPQWERGYTF; V gene: TRBV6-5; J gene: TRBJ1-2; D gene: .; clone size: .
CDR3 DNA: TGCGCCAGCAGACAGGGGTTGGACACTGAAGCTTTCTTT; CDR3 protein: CASRQGLDTEAFF; V gene: TRBV5-1; J gene: TRBJ1-1; D gene: TRBD1; clone size: .
CDR3 DNA: TGTGCCAGCAGACCCTCCGGAGGGAAAGAGACCCAGTACTTC; CDR3 protein: CASRPSGGKETQYF; V gene: TRBV28; J gene: TRBJ2-5; D gene: .; clone size: .
CDR3 DNA: TGTGCCTGGAGTGCTGGTGCGGGAGCCGATGAGCAGTTCTTC; CDR3 protein: CAWSAGAGADEQFF; V gene: TRBV30; J gene: TRBJ2-1; D gene: TRBD2; clone size: .
CDR3 DNA: TGCGCCAGCAGCCAAGATCTCGGACACACGGGCGAGCAGTACTTC; CDR3 protein: CASSQDLGHTGEQYF; V gene: TRBV4-3; J gene: TRBJ2-7; D gene: .; clone size: .
CDR3 DNA: TGTGCCAGCTCACCAGCGGCTAACCAAGAGACCCAGTACTTC; CDR3 protein: CASSPAANQETQYF; V gene: TRBV18; J gene: TRBJ2-5; D gene: .; clone size: .
CDR3 DNA: TGTGCCAGCAGCGCGCAGGGTACAGGCCTCACTGAAGCTTTCTTT; CDR3 protein: CASSAQGTGLTEAFF; V gene: TRBV9; J gene: TRBJ1-1; D gene: .; clone size: .
CDR3 DNA: TGTGCCAGTAGTAGTCTCCTGCGGGGCTACCTTAGCAATCAGCCCCAGCATTTT; CDR3 protein: CASSSLLRGYLSNQPQHF; V gene: TRBV19; J gene: TRBJ1-5; D gene: .; clone size: .
CDR3 DNA: TGTGCCAGCACCAAAACAGGGCTTACCTACGAGCAGTACTTC; CDR3 protein: CASTKTGLTYEQYF; V gene: TRBV6-5; J gene: TRBJ2-7; D gene: .; clone size: once
CDR3 DNA: TGCAGCGTTGAAGGGGGAACTAGCGGGAGGGCCGTGTACGAGCAGTACTTC; CDR3 protein: CSVEGGTSGRAVYEQYF; V gene: TRBV29-1; J gene: TRBJ2-7; D gene: TRBD2; clone size: .
CDR3 DNA: TGTGCCTGGAGTGTCCTACAGGGGGGACAGCCCCAGCATTTT; CDR3 protein: CAWSVLQGGQPQHF; V gene: TRBV30; J gene: TRBJ1-5; D gene: TRBD1; clone size: few
CDR3 DNA: TGTGCCAGCTCACCGACCGGGACGGGGGCTGAAGCTTTCTTT; CDR3 protein: CASSPTGTGAEAFF; V gene: TRBV18; J gene: TRBJ1-1; D gene: .; clone size: .
CDR3 DNA: TGCGCCAGCAGCATCCCGAGCTCCTACGAGCAGTACTTC; CDR3 protein: CASSIPSSYEQYF; V gene: TRBV5-1; J gene: TRBJ2-7; D gene: .; clone size: .
CDR3 DNA: TGTGCCAGCAGTTTAGACAGGGGCTCGGAAAAACTGTTTTTT; CDR3 protein: CASSLDRGSEKLFF; V gene: TRBV6-5; J gene: TRBJ1-4; D gene: TRBD1; clone size: .
CDR3 DNA: TGTGCCATCAGTGAGTGGGGACAGGGTAATGAAAAACTGTTTTTT; CDR3 protein: CAISEWGQGNEKLFF; V gene: TRBV10-3; J gene: TRBJ1-4; D gene: TRBD1; clone size: .
CDR3 DNA: TGTGCCAGCAGCGTGACAGGGGTCAACACTGAAGCTTTCTTT; CDR3 protein: CASSVTGVNTEAFF; V gene: TRBV7-3; J gene: TRBJ1-1; D gene: TRBD1; clone size: .
CDR3 DNA: TGTGCCAGCAGCGTAACTAGCGGGTATAACGGGGAGCTGTTTTTT; CDR3 protein: CASSVTSGYNGELFF; V gene: TRBV9; J gene: TRBJ2-2; D gene: TRBD2; clone size: .
CDR3 DNA: TGTGCCAGCAGCCCGAGCCAACTAGCGGTCGCTTACGAGCAGTACTTC; CDR3 protein: CASSPSQLAVAYEQYF; V gene: TRBV5-6; J gene: TRBJ2-7; D gene: TRBD2; clone size: few
CDR3 DNA: TGTGCCAGCAGTCGACCGGGGACTTCCTACGAGCAGTACTTC; CDR3 protein: CASSRPGTSYEQYF; V gene: TRBV28; J gene: TRBJ2-7; D gene: .; clone size: .
CDR3 DNA: TGTGCCAGTAGTATAGTTGCCACAACTAACTATGGCTACACCTTC; CDR3 protein: CASSIVATTNYGYTF; V gene: TRBV19; J gene: TRBJ1-2; D gene: .; clone size: .
CDR3 DNA: TGCGCCAGCAGCCAAGAGGGTATAGCGGGAGGGAGACACAATGAGCAGTTCTTC; CDR3 protein: CASSQEGIAGGRHNEQFF; V gene: TRBV4-1; J gene: TRBJ2-1; D gene: TRBD2; clone size: .
CDR3 DNA: TGTGCCAGCAGCCCAGGGACAGGGGGCCATGGCTACACCTTC; CDR3 protein: CASSPGTGGHGYTF; V gene: TRBV7-2; J gene: TRBJ1-2; D gene: TRBD1; clone size: .
CDR3 DNA: TGTGCCAGCAGCTTAGAAGCGGGAGGGACCTACGAGCAGTACTTC; CDR3 protein: CASSLEAGGTYEQYF; V gene: TRBV7-9; J gene: TRBJ2-7; D gene: TRBD2; clone size: .
CDR3 DNA: TGTGCCAGCAGTTTCGGGACAGGGCCCTCGAACACTGAAGCTTTCTTT; CDR3 protein: CASSFGTGPSNTEAFF; V gene: TRBV27; J gene: TRBJ1-1; D gene: TRBD1; clone size: .
CDR3 DNA: TGTGCCAGCAGTATCGGACAGGGGGCCTACGAGCAGTACTTC; CDR3 protein: CASSIGQGAYEQYF; V gene: TRBV27; J gene: TRBJ2-7; D gene: TRBD1; clone size: .